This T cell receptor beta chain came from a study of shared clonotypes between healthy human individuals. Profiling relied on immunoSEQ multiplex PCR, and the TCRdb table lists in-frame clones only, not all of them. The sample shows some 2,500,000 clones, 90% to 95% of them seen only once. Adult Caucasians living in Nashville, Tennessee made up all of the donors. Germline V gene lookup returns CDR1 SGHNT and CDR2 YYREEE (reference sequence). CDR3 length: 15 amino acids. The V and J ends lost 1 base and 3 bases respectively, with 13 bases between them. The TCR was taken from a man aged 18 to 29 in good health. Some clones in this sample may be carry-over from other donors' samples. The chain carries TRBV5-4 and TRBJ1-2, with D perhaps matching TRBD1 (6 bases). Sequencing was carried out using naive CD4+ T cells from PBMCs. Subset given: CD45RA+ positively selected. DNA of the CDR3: TGTGCCAGCAGCTTGCCCAGGGGAGGCGACTATGGCTACACCTTC. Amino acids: CASSLPRGGDYGYTF.